Below, 5 T cell receptor beta chains from the same sample are listed, as sequenced in a study of T-cell reconstitution after alpha-beta-depleted transplantation in children. Unique molecular identifiers were built into the TCRbeta library. Each CDR3 protein is one row after TCRdb ran MiXCR on the PCR reads. The sample includes 670,000 or so distinct CDR3 sequences, roughly 14% of them seen just once. Here the sequenced sample was PBMCs, taken before TCRalphabeta/CD19-depleted stem cell transplant. The receptors originated from a girl aged 2-9 years with congenital amegakaryocytic thrombocytopenia, due to receive a stem cell transplant.

The chain employs TRBV3-1 and TRBJ2-1, with 7 bases that match TRBD2. The germline V gene has CDR1 LGHDT and CDR2 YNNKEL (reference sequence). The CDR3 runs to 17 residues. The V gene end was trimmed by 4 bases and the J gene end by 6 bases; junction bases not matched to a gene: 15. The CDR3 loop is CASSLGLQRDAFNEQFF. CDR3 coding DNA: TGTGCCAGCAGCCTTGGACTCCAGCGGGACGCCTTCAATGAGCAGTTCTTC.

Ten or more counts support this clonotype. CDR3 in amino acids: CASSLAGDLYEQYF. The CDR3 DNA reads TGCGCCAGCAGCTTGGCAGGGGATTTATACGAGCAGTACTTC. The chain joins TRBV5-1 to TRBJ2-7; maybe TRBD1 (6 bases). The length of the CDR3 is 14 residues. V gave up 0 bases and J gave up 4 bases, with 11 bases separating them. From germline, CDR1 is SGHRS and CDR2 YFSETQ.

This clonotype has a handful of counts. The chain recombines TRBV6-1 with TRBJ2-1; weak D call: TRBD1 (5 bases). Germline V CDR1 and CDR2: MNHNS, SASEGT. Deletions cut 6 bases from V and 9 bases from J, with 15 bases between. This CDR3 spans 13 amino acids. This chain's CDR3 is CASSRTTLGEQFF. In DNA form, the CDR3 reads TGTGCCAGCAGCCGGACAACCCTAGGTGAGCAGTTCTTC.

The rearrangement joins TRBV4-1 to TRBJ2-1, with TRBD2 matching over 12 bases. J was trimmed by 2 bases and V by 1 base; bases with no gene match: 3. The CDR3 contains 17 residues. Germline-derived CDR1 and CDR2 are MGHRA and YSYEKL. CDR3 sequence reads: CASSQGWTSGTYNEQFF. The CDR3 DNA follows: TGCGCCAGCAGCCAAGGATGGACTAGCGGGACCTACAATGAGCAGTTCTTC.

The chain couples TRBV3-1 to TRBJ2-7, with TRBD2 identical over 8 bases. CDR3 length: 15 amino acids. Germline V gives CDR1 LGHDT, CDR2 YNNKEL (reference sequence). V was clipped by 1 base and J by 4 bases; unmatched bases: 6. The CDR3: CASSQGDGRAYEQYF. In nucleotides, the CDR3 is TGTGCCAGCAGCCAAGGAGACGGGAGGGCTTACGAGCAGTACTTC.